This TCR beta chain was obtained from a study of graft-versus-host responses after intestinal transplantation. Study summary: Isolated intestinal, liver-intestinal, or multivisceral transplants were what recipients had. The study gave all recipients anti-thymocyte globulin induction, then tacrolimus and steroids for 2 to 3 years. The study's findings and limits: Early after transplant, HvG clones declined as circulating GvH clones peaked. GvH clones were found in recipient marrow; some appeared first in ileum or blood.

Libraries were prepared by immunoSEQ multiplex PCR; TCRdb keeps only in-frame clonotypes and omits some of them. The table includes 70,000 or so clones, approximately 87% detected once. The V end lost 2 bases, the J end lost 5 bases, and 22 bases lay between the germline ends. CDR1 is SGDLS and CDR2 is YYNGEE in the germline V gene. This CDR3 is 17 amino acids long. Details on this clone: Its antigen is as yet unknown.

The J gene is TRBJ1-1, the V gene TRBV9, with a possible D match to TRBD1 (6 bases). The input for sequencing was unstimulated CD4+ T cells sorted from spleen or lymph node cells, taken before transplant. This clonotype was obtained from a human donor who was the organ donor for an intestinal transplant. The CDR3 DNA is TGTGCCAGCAGCGTTTGGAGTCCCGGGCCCCAGGGGACTGAAGCTTTCTTT. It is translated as CASSVWSPGPQGTEAFF.